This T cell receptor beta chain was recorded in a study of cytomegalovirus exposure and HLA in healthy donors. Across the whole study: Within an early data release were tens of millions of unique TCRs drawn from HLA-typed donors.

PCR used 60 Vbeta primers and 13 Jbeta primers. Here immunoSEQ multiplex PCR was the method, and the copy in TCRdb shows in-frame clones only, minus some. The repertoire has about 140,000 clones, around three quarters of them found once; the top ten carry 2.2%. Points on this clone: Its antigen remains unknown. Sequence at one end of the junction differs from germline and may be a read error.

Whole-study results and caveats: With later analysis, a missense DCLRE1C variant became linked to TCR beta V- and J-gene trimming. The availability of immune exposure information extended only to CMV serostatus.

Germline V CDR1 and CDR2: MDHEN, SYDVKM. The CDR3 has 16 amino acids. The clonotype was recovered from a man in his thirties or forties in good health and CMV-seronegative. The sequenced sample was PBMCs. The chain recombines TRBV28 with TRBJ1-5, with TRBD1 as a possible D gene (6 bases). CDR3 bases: TGCGCCAGTGAATTATTTGGGGGCGCGGACAATCAGCCCCAGCATTTT. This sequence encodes CASELFGGADNQPQHF.